These 10 T cell receptor beta chains were sequenced from one sample in a study of T cells in Graves' hyperthyroidism and ophthalmopathy. There were TCR beta CDR3 regions amplified from RNA transcripts. The study used the HTBI primer set for a first-round RT-PCR of the TCR CDR3. MiXCR, run by TCRdb on the multiplex PCR reads, gives a single entry per CDR3 protein. The sample lists under 550,000 distinct CDR3 sequences, about 20% seen once, with roughly 44% in the top ten. The sample comprised blood. The origin of the receptors is a man aged 35-49 years with Graves' ophthalmopathy.

This clonotype has a handful of counts. This may be a read error: a much more frequent sequence differs by one nucleotide. This chain uses TRBV11-1 with TRBJ2-7, with D perhaps matching TRBD2 (5 bases). Germline V gene data show CDR1 as SGHAT and CDR2 as FQDESV (reference sequence). The V gene lost 8 bases and the J gene lost 3 bases, with 14 bases spanning the gap. This CDR3 is built from 13 residues. The CDR3 bases are TGTGCCAGCGGCCCCCGGCGGGTCTACGAGCAGTACTTC. Protein sequence: CASGPRRVYEQYF.

This clonotype was counted a few times. CDR3 coding DNA: TGTGCCAGCAAGGTCGGCGGGAGTGATACCGGGGAGCTGTTTTTT. Residues: CASKVGGSDTGELFF. The rearrangement uses TRBV6-2 or TRBV6-3 and TRBJ2-2; 7 bases fit TRBD2. V dropped 7 bases and J dropped 5; count of bases not matched to a gene: 10. The CDR3 runs 15 residues. Germline values: CDR1 MNHEY, CDR2 SVGEGT.

This clonotype appeared many times. The rearrangement uses TRBV6-2 or TRBV6-3 and TRBJ2-1; 9 bases are a match to TRBD2. V dropped 6 bases and J dropped 0; count of bases not matched to a gene: 9. The CDR3 spans 17 residues. CDR1 MNHEY and CDR2 SVGEGT come from the germline V gene. The CDR3 loop is CASRRLAVNSSYNEQFF. The CDR3 nucleotides are TGTGCCAGCAGAAGACTAGCGGTGAACAGCTCCTACAATGAGCAGTTCTTC.

This clonotype occurred many times. The V call is TRBV7-8, the J call TRBJ2-5; 10 bases match TRBD2. The V gene's germline CDR1 is SGHVS and CDR2 FQNEAQ. The CDR3 sequence is 14 residues long. V trimming: 2 bases; J trimming: 5 bases; junction bases outside the gene matches: 2. The CDR3 here is CASSLSSGSETQYF. As DNA, the CDR3 is TGTGCCAGCAGCTTATCTAGCGGGAGCGAGACCCAGTACTTC.

For this clonotype: One junction end disagrees with the germline gene, perhaps due to a read error. The chain is built from TRBV7-2 and TRBJ2-7; D is perhaps TRBD1 (6 bases). The germline gives CDR1 SGHTA, CDR2 FQGNSA. This CDR3 comprises 15 residues. The DNA of the CDR3 is TGTGCCAGCAGCTTCCAGGGGACCGTCACCTACGAGCAGCACTTC. Translating gives CASSFQGTVTYEQHF.

The chain has TRBV20-1 and TRBJ2-5; tentatively, D is TRBD2 (5 bases). Between the trimmed V and J ends, which lost 7 bases and 4 bases, there was a span of 10 bases. The V gene's germline CDR1 is DFQATT and CDR2 SNEGSKA (reference sequence). The CDR3 covers 11 residues. DNA of the CDR3: TGCAGTGTCGCGGGTTTAGAGACCCAGTACTTC. As protein: CSVAGLETQYF.

This clonotype was counted a few times. The genes are TRBV4-2 and TRBJ2-1, with a tentative D call TRBD2 (5 bases). The CDR3 runs 14 residues. Trimming removed 2 bases from V and 8 bases from J, with 13 bases in between. Germline V CDR1 and CDR2: LGHNA, YNFKEQ. The CDR3 DNA reads TGTGCCAGCAGCCAACAATTAGCGCACCATGAGCAGTTCTTC. Protein product: CASSQQLAHHEQFF.

This clonotype was counted between two and nine times. J is TRBJ1-1 and V is TRBV5-5; D unclear. The CDR3 loop spans 19 amino acids. Trimming removed 4 bases at V and 0 bases at J, with 25 bases between. Germline V gives CDR1 SGHKS, CDR2 YYEKEE (reference sequence). The CDR3 protein is CASSRDFGISGNMNTEAFF. CDR3 nucleotide sequence: TGTGCCAGCAGCCGGGATTTCGGGATCAGCGGAAACATGAACACTGAAGCTTTCTTT.

Only a few counts were recorded for this clonotype. V gene TRBV3-1 combines with J gene TRBJ2-7; TRBD2 might be the D (6 bases). Trimming took off 1 base at V and 0 bases at J, with 10 bases between the two ends. Germline CDR1 LGHDT, CDR2 YNNKEL (reference sequence). The CDR3 runs 15 residues. As DNA, the CDR3 is TGTGCCAGCAGCCAAGGGCGGGGCGGCTCCTACGAGCAGTACTTC. Translating gives CASSQGRGGSYEQYF.

This clonotype occurred many times. V is TRBV5-1 and J is TRBJ1-6; 9 nucleotides line up with TRBD1. V shed 4 bases and J 10 bases; nucleotides not matched to a gene: 6. Germline CDR1 and CDR2: SGHRS and YFSETQ. The CDR3 runs 14 residues. CDR3 region: CASSVSTGGSPLHF. CDR3 sequence (DNA): TGCGCCAGCAGCGTATCGACAGGGGGATCACCCCTCCACTTT.